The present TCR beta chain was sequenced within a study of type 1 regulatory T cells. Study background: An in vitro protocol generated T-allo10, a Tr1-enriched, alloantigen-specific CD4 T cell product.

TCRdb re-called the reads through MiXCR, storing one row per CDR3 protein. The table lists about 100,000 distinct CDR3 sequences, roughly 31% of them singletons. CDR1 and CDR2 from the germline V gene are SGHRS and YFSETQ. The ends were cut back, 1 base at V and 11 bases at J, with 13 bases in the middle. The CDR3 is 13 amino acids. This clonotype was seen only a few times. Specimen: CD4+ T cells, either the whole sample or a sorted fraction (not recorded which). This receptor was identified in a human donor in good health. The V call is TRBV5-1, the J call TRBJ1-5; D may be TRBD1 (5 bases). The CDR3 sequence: CASSLQWGGAQHF. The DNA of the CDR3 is TGCGCCAGCAGCTTGCAATGGGGAGGGGCCCAGCATTTT.